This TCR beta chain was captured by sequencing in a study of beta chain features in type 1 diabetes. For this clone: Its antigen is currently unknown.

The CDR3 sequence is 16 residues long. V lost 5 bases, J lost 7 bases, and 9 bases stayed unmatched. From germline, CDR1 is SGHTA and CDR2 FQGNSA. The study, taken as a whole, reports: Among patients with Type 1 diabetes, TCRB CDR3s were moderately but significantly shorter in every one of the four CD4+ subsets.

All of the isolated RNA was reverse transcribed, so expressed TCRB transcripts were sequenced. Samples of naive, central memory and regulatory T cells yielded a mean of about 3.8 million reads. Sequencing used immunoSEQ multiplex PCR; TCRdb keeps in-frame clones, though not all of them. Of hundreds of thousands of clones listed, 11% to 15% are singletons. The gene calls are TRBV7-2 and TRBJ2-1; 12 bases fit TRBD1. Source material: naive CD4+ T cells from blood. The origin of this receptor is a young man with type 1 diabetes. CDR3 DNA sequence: TGTGCCAGCAGCATCGGGGACAGGGGGCGAAGGAATGAGCAGTTCTTC. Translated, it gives CASSIGDRGRRNEQFF.